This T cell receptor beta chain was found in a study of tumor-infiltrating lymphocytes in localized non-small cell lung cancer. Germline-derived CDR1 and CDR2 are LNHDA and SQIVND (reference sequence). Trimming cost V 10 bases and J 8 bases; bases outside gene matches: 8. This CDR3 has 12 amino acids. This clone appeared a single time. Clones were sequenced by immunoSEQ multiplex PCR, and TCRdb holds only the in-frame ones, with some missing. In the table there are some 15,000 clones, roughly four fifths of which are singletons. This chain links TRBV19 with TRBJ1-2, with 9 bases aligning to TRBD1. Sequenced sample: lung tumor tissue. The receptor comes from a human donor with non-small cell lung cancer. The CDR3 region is CATATGGSGYTF. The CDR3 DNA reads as TGTGCCACCGCGACAGGGGGAAGCGGCTACACCTTC.